A single sample is the source of the 30 T cell receptor beta chains below, sequenced in a study of graft-versus-host responses after intestinal transplantation. The assay was immunoSEQ multiplex PCR, and TCRdb's table has in-frame clones only and misses some. The table has 12,000 or so clones, about 80% seen once; the top ten hold about 35%. The sequencing here drew on PBMCs, taken nearly 500 days after intestinal transplant. Receptors originate from a human patient who received an intestinal transplant, so some T cells may come from the graft donor.

The chain couples TRBV6-1 to TRBJ1-6; 9 positions match TRBD1. This CDR3 has 18 amino acids. Germline lookup yields CDR1 MNHNS and CDR2 SASEGT. With V trimmed by 0 bases and J by 10 bases, 13 bases remained unmatched. The CDR3: CASSEALISTGGRSPLHF. The CDR3 DNA sequence: TGTGCCAGCAGTGAAGCGTTGATATCGACAGGGGGACGGTCACCCCTCCACTTT.

The V and J genes are TRBV6-5 and TRBJ1-1, with TRBD1 matching 8 bases. Trimming cost V 6 bases and J 1 base; bases outside gene matches: 1. CDR3 length: 13 residues. Germline loops: CDR1 MNHEY, CDR2 SVGAGI. In DNA form, the CDR3 reads TGTGCCAGCAGGGACAGGGAGAACACTGAAGCTTTCTTT. Translation: CASRDRENTEAFF.

This clone is a singleton in its sample. V gene TRBV11-1 combines with J gene TRBJ2-3, with D unresolved. V lost 1 base, J lost 0 bases, and 8 bases lay in between. Per the germline V gene, CDR1 is SGHAT and CDR2 is FQDESV (reference sequence). CDR3 size: 15 residues. CDR3 DNA sequence: TGTGCCAGCAGCTTAGGGCAGGCTAGCACAGATACGCAGTATTTT. It yields the protein CASSLGQASTDTQYF.

The chain recombines TRBV5-1 with TRBJ2-3; no definite D call. The germline gives CDR1 SGHRS, CDR2 YFSETQ. Trimming shortened V by 0 bases and J by 4 bases, and 9 bases separated the two germline ends. This CDR3 is 14 amino acids long. For the CDR3, the DNA is TGCGCCAGCAGCTTGGCCGGGTTGCCAGATACGCAGTATTTT. Translated, it gives CASSLAGLPDTQYF.

The CDR3 loop reads CAWSRPDRIFKYF. CDR3 in DNA: TGTGCCTGGAGCCGACCGGACAGGATTTTCAAGTACTTC. The rearrangement uses TRBV30 and TRBJ2-7; 7 positions agree with TRBD1. After removal of 3 bases from V and 11 bases from J, the junction contained 13 bases not matched to a gene. This CDR3 spans 13 amino acids. CDR1 is GTSNPN, CDR2 SVGIG, per germline (reference sequence).

The rearrangement links TRBV11-2 to TRBJ1-5, with D maybe TRBD1 (5 bases). CDR3 length equals 14 residues. Between the trimmed V and J ends, which lost 8 bases and 2 bases, there was a span of 13 bases. CDR1 is SGHAT, CDR2 FQNNGV, per germline. The CDR3 is CASHPGNGNQPQHF. CDR3 in DNA: TGTGCCAGCCACCCAGGGAACGGCAATCAGCCCCAGCATTTT. Looking up the rest from reference TRBV11-2 and TRBJ1-5 gives the full variable domain: EAGVAQSPRYKIIEKRQSVAFWCNPISGHATLYWYQQILGQGPKLLIQFQNNGVVDDSQLPKDRFSAERLKGVDSTLKIQPAKLEDSAVYLCASHPGNGNQPQHFGDGTRLSIL.

The CDR3 reads CASSDSSRLNTEAFF. CDR3 in DNA: TGTGCCAGCAGTGACTCGAGCCGGTTGAACACTGAAGCTTTCTTT. This chain uses TRBV6-4 with TRBJ1-1; D is uncertain. CDR1 is MRHNA and CDR2 is SNTAGT in the germline V gene. The V end lost 0 bases, the J end lost 0 bases, and 8 bases lay between the germline ends. This CDR3 comprises 15 residues.

This chain connects TRBV30 to TRBJ1-6; perhaps TRBD1 as D (5 bases). The CDR3 extends over 13 amino acids. Germline V gene data show CDR1 as GTSNPN and CDR2 as SVGIG (reference sequence). The CDR3 loop is CAGEGRNNSPLHF. The DNA for the CDR3 is TGTGCTGGAGAGGGGCGTAATAATTCACCCCTCCACTTT.

The V and J genes are TRBV7-3 and TRBJ1-5; tentatively, D is TRBD1 (5 bases). The V gene's germline CDR1 is SGHTA and CDR2 FQGTGA. V lost 4 bases and J 7 bases, leaving 11 bases between the germline ends. There are 13 residues in the CDR3. The CDR3 DNA sequence: TGTGCCAGCAGCTCCGCCCGGGGCCAGCCCCAGCATTTT. Translation gives CASSSARGQPQHF.

The chain has TRBV6-6 and TRBJ2-5; D is ambiguous. The CDR3 is made up of 12 amino acids. The germline V gene encodes CDR1 MNHNY and CDR2 SVGAGI (reference sequence). V gave up 2 bases and J gave up 2 bases, with 3 bases separating them. The CDR3 bases are TGTGCCAGCAGTTACGCACAAGAGACCCAGTACTTC. Translation: CASSYAQETQYF.

The genes are TRBV6-5 and TRBJ2-7; D is uncertain. CDR3 length: 12 residues. Germline CDR1 and CDR2: MNHEY and SVGAGI. Trimming left V 4 bases short and J 4 bases short, with 8 bases between. CDR3 DNA sequence: TGTGCCAGCAGTTCTTCCAGATACGAGCAGTACTTC. This encodes CASSSSRYEQYF.

The CDR3 region has the DNA TGTGCCACCGCGTTGGGGAGGTACAATGAGCAGTTCTTC. Encoded protein: CATALGRYNEQFF. The gene calls are TRBV6-5 and TRBJ2-1; TRBD2 is a possible D gene (6 bases). The CDR3 covers 13 residues. Trimming took off 10 bases at V and 4 bases at J, with 14 bases between the two ends. Germline loops: CDR1 MNHEY, CDR2 SVGAGI.

Points on this clone: Because the CDR3's place on the DNA is in doubt, the DNA is left out and the CDR3 is given as listed by TCRdb. The chain employs TRBV19 and TRBJ2-7; the D call in the table, TRBD1, was not verified against the DNA. The CDR3 totals 13 residues, both ends included. The germline gives CDR1 LNHDA, CDR2 SQIVND (reference sequence). CDR3 residues: CATSGRAGYEQYF.

CDR3 DNA: TGTGCCAGCAGCTCCCCTAGCGGGACTGGCACAGATACGCAGTATTTT. Translated: CASSSPSGTGTDTQYF. The chain links TRBV7-3 to TRBJ2-3; TRBD2 aligns across 9 bases. The CDR3 extends over 16 amino acids. CDR1 SGHTA and CDR2 FQGTGA come from the germline V gene. Germline trimming cut 4 bases from V and 1 base from J; bases unmatched to any gene: 6.

This clone was found a few times. The V and J genes are TRBV6-5 and TRBJ2-2; D gene ambiguous. This CDR3 has 11 amino acids. V was shortened by 7 bases and J by 6 bases, with 6 bases between the two germline ends. In germline, CDR1 is MNHEY, CDR2 SVGAGI. The CDR3 loop is CASIGAGELFF. For the CDR3, the DNA is TGTGCCAGCATCGGAGCCGGGGAGCTGTTTTTT.

The gene calls are TRBV7-3 and TRBJ2-7; TRBD1 matches at 7 bases. CDR3 length: 15 residues. The germline V gene encodes CDR1 SGHTA and CDR2 FQGTGA. The V segment lost 5 bases and the J segment 5 bases; nucleotides outside the gene matches: 12. In nucleotides, the CDR3 is TGTGCCAGCAGCCAAGGGGGCAATTTACCCCACGAGCAGTACTTC. This translates into CASSQGGNLPHEQYF.

V and J are TRBV10-2 and TRBJ2-5; maybe TRBD2 (6 bases). Germline V lookup: CDR1 WSHSY, CDR2 SAAADI. The CDR3 has 15 amino acids. With 3 bases removed from V and 7 bases from J, the gap between germline ends came to 18 bases. The CDR3 DNA reads TGCGCCAGCAGTGACGCGGCGGGGTGGCGGGGGACCCAGTACTTC. Translated: CASSDAAGWRGTQYF.

Concerning this clone: At one boundary the junction diverges from the germline segment, which might be a read error. The rearrangement links TRBV19 to TRBJ2-1; TRBD2 matches 7 bases. The CDR3 covers 14 residues. Germline V CDR1 and CDR2: LNHDA, SQIVND (reference sequence). For the CDR3, the DNA is TGTGCCACTAGTACTCCAGGGACTAACAATGAGCAGTTCTTC. Translated, it gives CATSTPGTNNEQFF.

The chain carries TRBV5-1 and TRBJ2-7; tentative D call: TRBD1 (6 bases). The germline V and J ends were trimmed by 2 bases and 3 bases, with 18 bases remaining between them. This CDR3 is 16 amino acids long. Per the germline V gene, CDR1 is SGHRS and CDR2 is YFSETQ. The DNA for the CDR3 is TGCGCCAGCAGCTTAACCCAGGGGTCTGTGAACTACGAGCAGTACTTC. Its translation: CASSLTQGSVNYEQYF.

The rearrangement joins TRBV7-9 to TRBJ2-5; 10 nucleotides line up with TRBD1. Germline assignment: CDR1 SEHNR and CDR2 FQNEAQ (reference sequence). Trimming took 5 bases from V and 5 from J; bases not matched to a gene: 8. The CDR3 sequence is 15 residues long. CDR3 in DNA: TGTGCCAGCAGCAGAACCGGGACAGGGGAGGAGACCCAGTACTTC. Its protein is CASSRTGTGEETQYF.

V gene TRBV28 combines with J gene TRBJ2-5; D unclear. This CDR3 comprises 12 residues. The V gene's germline CDR1 is MDHEN and CDR2 SYDVKM. V lost 10 bases and J lost 5, with 14 bases in between. CDR3 DNA sequence: TGTGCCACCCGAAAGGTGGTGGAGACCCAGTACTTC. Translation: CATRKVVETQYF.

J is TRBJ1-1 and V is TRBV6-9; possibly TRBD1 for D (5 bases). The CDR3 loop spans 13 amino acids. V was shortened by 3 bases and J by 5 bases, with 10 bases between the two germline ends. Germline loops: CDR1 MNHGY, CDR2 SVAAGI. As DNA, the CDR3 is TGTGCCAGCAGTTACAGGGTCGAGACTGAAGCTTTCTTT. Translation: CASSYRVETEAFF.

CDR3 DNA sequence: TGTGCCATCGGACTAGCGGGGGACTACGAGCAGTACTTC. Its translation is CAIGLAGDYEQYF. The chain links TRBV10-3 to TRBJ2-7; 13 nucleotides match TRBD2. V gave up 8 bases and J gave up 3 bases; unmatched junction bases: 1. The CDR3 length is 13 residues. Germline assignment: CDR1 ENHRY and CDR2 SYGVKD.

V usage is TRBV14 and J usage is TRBJ1-6, with TRBD1 matching over 10 bases. The CDR3 extends over 12 amino acids. With V trimmed by 5 bases and J by 16 bases, 5 bases remained unmatched. The germline gives CDR1 SGHDN, CDR2 FVKESK. The CDR3 coding sequence is TGTGCCAGCAGCGCCGGGACAGGGGTTCTCCACTTT. Protein: CASSAGTGVLHF.

The chain is built from TRBV4-3 and TRBJ2-7, with D maybe TRBD1 (5 bases). Germline assignment: CDR1 LGHNA and CDR2 YSLEER. The length of the CDR3 is 14 residues. V was shortened by 2 bases and J by 3 bases, with 11 bases between the two germline ends. The CDR3 region is CASSQKTDNYEQYF. CDR3 in DNA: TGCGCCAGCAGCCAAAAGACAGATAACTACGAGCAGTACTTC.

V is TRBV6-5 and J is TRBJ2-3; D unclear. V was clipped by 6 bases and J by 4 bases, with 11 bases between them. This CDR3 has 13 amino acids. Germline CDR1 and CDR2: MNHEY and SVGAGI. The CDR3 nucleotides read TGTGCCAGCAGAACGCTGGTCCCAGATACGCAGTATTTT. This sequence encodes CASRTLVPDTQYF.

This rearrangement joins TRBV11-2 to TRBJ2-3; D perhaps matches TRBD2 (5 bases). The CDR3 runs 14 residues. In germline, CDR1 is SGHAT, CDR2 FQNNGV. V was cut by 7 bases and J by 1 base, with 12 bases left in between. The DNA for the CDR3 is TGTGCCAGCACCGCCTACGGGGGCACAGATACGCAGTATTTT. This encodes CASTAYGGTDTQYF.

The chain links TRBV6-5 to TRBJ2-6; D unclear. Germline CDR1 is MNHEY and CDR2 is SVGAGI. Deletions cut 7 bases from V and 0 bases from J, with 10 bases between. The CDR3 contains 15 residues. CDR3 amino acids: CASKTALSGANVLTF. Here the CDR3 DNA reads TGTGCCAGCAAAACAGCTCTCTCTGGGGCCAACGTCCTGACTTTC.

This chain connects TRBV5-1 to TRBJ1-5, with D perhaps TRBD1 (6 bases). Per germline, CDR1 SGHRS and CDR2 YFSETQ. The CDR3 covers 14 residues. Deletions cut 1 base from V and 7 bases from J, with 12 bases between. CDR3 sequence: CASSLTGPKQPQHF. The CDR3 DNA reads TGCGCCAGCAGCTTGACAGGGCCGAAGCAGCCCCAGCATTTT.

The chain recombines TRBV27 with TRBJ1-2; D uncertain. Germline CDR1 and CDR2: MNHEY and SMNVEV (reference sequence). V lost 0 bases and J 2 bases, leaving 7 bases between the germline ends. The CDR3 contains 14 residues. Written as DNA, the CDR3 is TGTGCCAGCAGTTTATCGGATTCGAACTATGGCTACACCTTC. Translation: CASSLSDSNYGYTF.